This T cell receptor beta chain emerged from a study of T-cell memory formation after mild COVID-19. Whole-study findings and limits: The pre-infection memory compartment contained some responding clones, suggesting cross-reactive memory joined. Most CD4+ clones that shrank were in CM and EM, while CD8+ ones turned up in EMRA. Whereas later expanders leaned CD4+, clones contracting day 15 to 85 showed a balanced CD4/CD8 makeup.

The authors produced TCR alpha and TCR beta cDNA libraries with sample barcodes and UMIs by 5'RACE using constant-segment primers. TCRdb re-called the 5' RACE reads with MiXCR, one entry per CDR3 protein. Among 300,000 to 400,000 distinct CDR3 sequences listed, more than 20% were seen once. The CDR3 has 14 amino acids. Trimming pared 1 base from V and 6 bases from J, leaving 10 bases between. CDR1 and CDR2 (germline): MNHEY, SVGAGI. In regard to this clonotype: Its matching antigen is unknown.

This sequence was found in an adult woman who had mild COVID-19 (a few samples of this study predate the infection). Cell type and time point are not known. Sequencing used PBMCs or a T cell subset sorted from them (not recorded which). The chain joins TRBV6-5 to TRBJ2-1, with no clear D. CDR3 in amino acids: CASSYFGRINEQFF. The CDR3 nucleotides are TGTGCCAGCAGTTACTTCGGACGGATCAATGAGCAGTTCTTC.